Below, 27 T cell receptor beta chains from the same sample are listed, as sequenced in a study of blood T cell repertoires in COVID-19. Assay used: immunoSEQ multiplex PCR; TCRdb lists only in-frame clones, some missing. The table has about 100,000 clones, 88% seen once. Input material: peripheral blood. Source of these receptors: a woman between 55 and 75 years old with acute or convalescent COVID-19.

The chain is built from TRBV3-1 (or the pseudogene TRBV3-2) and TRBJ2-5; D unresolved. Trimming took off 6 bases at V and 2 bases at J, with 4 bases between the two ends. The CDR3 consists of 11 residues. Germline CDR1 is LGHDT and CDR2 is YNNKEL (reference sequence). CDR3 bases: TGTGCCAGCAGTCTTCAAGAGACCCAGTACTTC. Translation gives CASSLQETQYF.

This chain links TRBV18 with TRBJ1-6; a possible D gene is TRBD1 (5 bases). CDR1 KGHSH and CDR2 LQKENI come from the germline V gene. The CDR3 contains 15 residues. V dropped 1 base and J dropped 10 bases, with 14 bases sitting between them. The CDR3 sequence: CASSPRGAAQSPLHF. The CDR3 DNA reads TGTGCCAGCTCACCACGGGGCGCGGCCCAGTCACCCCTCCACTTT.

With respect to this clone: The junction and the germline gene differ at one end; a read error may be behind it. This chain uses TRBV23-1 with TRBJ1-1; the D gene is possibly TRBD1 (6 bases). TRBV23-1 is an open reading frame whose function is uncertain. The CDR3 has 12 amino acids. The CDR3 loop is CASSLRDKQRRF. In DNA form, the CDR3 reads TGCGCCAGCAGTCTAAGGGACAAGCAACGCCGGTTT.

This chain uses TRBV5-6 with TRBJ2-1; 12 nucleotides align to TRBD2. This CDR3 is 12 amino acids long. The germline gives CDR1 SGHDT, CDR2 YYEEEE. With 7 bases clipped from V and 15 bases from J, the junction kept 8 bases outside the gene matches. DNA of the CDR3: TGTGCCAGCCCGACTAGCGGGAGTGTTCGGTTCTTC. It yields the protein CASPTSGSVRFF.

In nucleotides, the CDR3 is TGTGCCACAGGGGACGGATCCTACGAGCAGTACTTC. This codes for CATGDGSYEQYF. V and J are TRBV10-3 and TRBJ2-7; tentative D call: TRBD1 (6 bases). V was clipped by 10 bases and J by 1 base, with 11 bases between them. The germline CDR1 and CDR2 sequences are ENHRY and SYGVKD. The CDR3 is 12 amino acids.

Here the CDR3 DNA reads TGTGCCAGCAGCTTAGCTTCCGGGACTACCTACACCGGGGAGCTGTTTTTT. This codes for CASSLASGTTYTGELFF. The chain combines TRBV7-9 with TRBJ2-2; 7 nucleotides match TRBD2. The CDR3 is 17 residues long. V shed 0 bases and J 3 bases; nucleotides not matched to a gene: 7. Looked up from germline, CDR1 is SEHNR and CDR2 is FQNEAQ (reference sequence).

A few counts support this clone. This chain connects TRBV9 to TRBJ2-1, with 8 nucleotides matching TRBD2. Looked up from germline, CDR1 is SGDLS and CDR2 is YYNGEE. V lost 6 bases, J lost 4 bases, and 9 bases stayed unmatched. The CDR3 has 15 residues. CDR3 residues: CASNPSGSTYNEQFF. CDR3 in DNA: TGTGCCAGCAACCCGAGCGGGAGCACTTACAATGAGCAGTTCTTC. The full variable domain, with the rest looked up from reference TRBV9 and TRBJ2-1, is DSGVTQTPKHLITATGQRVTLRCSPRSGDLSVYWYQQSLDQGLQFLIQYYNGEERAKGNILERFSAQQFPDLHSELNLSSLELGDSALYFCASNPSGSTYNEQFFGPGTRLTVL.

V gene TRBV5-1 combines with J gene TRBJ1-2, with D possibly matching TRBD1 (5 bases). The germline V gene encodes CDR1 SGHRS and CDR2 YFSETQ. Deletions cut 3 bases from V and 8 bases from J, with 14 bases between. This CDR3 is built from 13 residues. CDR3 loop: CASSSSIREGYTF. The CDR3 DNA reads as TGCGCCAGCAGCTCATCTATCAGGGAAGGCTACACCTTC.

The gene calls are TRBV6-5 and TRBJ2-2; 16 nucleotides agree with TRBD2. J lost 8 bases, V lost 4 bases, and 1 base had no gene match. This CDR3 is 15 amino acids long. Germline V gene data show CDR1 as MNHEY and CDR2 as SVGAGI. The CDR3 nucleotides read TGTGCCAGCAGTTCGGGACTAGCGGGAGGGGGGGAGCTGTTTTTT. It codes for CASSSGLAGGGELFF.

The rearrangement joins TRBV24-1 to TRBJ2-1; possibly TRBD1 for D (6 bases). V gave up 3 bases and J gave up 7 bases, with 21 bases separating them. This CDR3 comprises 17 residues. Germline CDR1 reads KGHDR; CDR2 reads SFDVKD. CDR3 in DNA: TGTGCCACCAGTGATATCCAAGGGGACAAGGTATGGAATGAGCAGTTCTTC. This translates into CATSDIQGDKVWNEQFF.

J is TRBJ2-1 and V is TRBV7-2; 11 bases match TRBD1. After removal of 6 bases from V and 1 base from J, the junction contained 2 bases not matched to a gene. Germline lookup yields CDR1 SGHTA and CDR2 FQGNSA. The CDR3 loop spans 15 amino acids. CDR3 sequence: CASSGDRGSYNEQFF. CDR3 nucleotides: TGTGCCAGCAGTGGGGACAGGGGGTCCTACAATGAGCAGTTCTTC.

The gene calls are TRBV5-1 and TRBJ2-3; 10 bases are a match to TRBD2. CDR1 is SGHRS, CDR2 YFSETQ, per germline. This CDR3 has 17 residues. Trimming cost V 0 bases and J 1 base; bases outside gene matches: 5. The CDR3: CASSLDPSGSGTDTQYF. CDR3 bases: TGCGCCAGCAGCTTGGATCCTAGCGGGAGTGGCACAGATACGCAGTATTTT.

This clone showed up just a few times. The J gene is TRBJ1-6, the V gene TRBV10-3, with 7 bases identical to TRBD1. CDR1 is ENHRY and CDR2 is SYGVKD in the germline V gene. CDR3 size: 15 residues. After removal of 7 bases from V and 7 bases from J, the junction contained 10 bases not matched to a gene. CDR3 residues: CAINAGQGENSPLHF. DNA of the CDR3: TGTGCCATCAACGCCGGGCAGGGGGAGAATTCACCCCTCCACTTT.

The V gene is TRBV4-1, the J gene TRBJ1-4, with 9 bases fitting TRBD1. CDR1 and CDR2 from the germline V gene are MGHRA and YSYEKL. V trimming: 5 bases; J trimming: 8 bases; junction bases outside the gene matches: 9. The CDR3 extends over 15 amino acids. DNA of the CDR3: TGCGCCAGCAGCAAGGTACAGGGGGCGAGAGAAAAACTGTTTTTT. This sequence encodes CASSKVQGAREKLFF.

A few counts support this clone. The rearrangement links TRBV5-4 to TRBJ2-1, with TRBD2 matching over 10 bases. Germline V CDR1 and CDR2: SGHNT, YYREEE (reference sequence). The CDR3 consists of 15 residues. V shed 4 bases, J shed 6 bases, and the junction held 7 bases outside the gene matches. The CDR3 reads CASSPSSGSFNEQFF. The CDR3 region has the DNA TGTGCCAGCAGCCCTTCTAGCGGGAGTTTCAATGAGCAGTTCTTC.

The chain combines TRBV29-1 with TRBJ2-1, with TRBD2 identical over 9 bases. Germline CDR1 reads SQVTM; CDR2 reads ANQGSEA. V lost 6 bases to trimming and J lost 7 bases; unmatched junction nucleotides: 13. CDR3 length: 15 residues. CDR3 coding DNA: TGCAGCGTCACCGAGGGGACTAGCTTTGGTAATGAGCAGTTCTTC. Its translation is CSVTEGTSFGNEQFF.

This rearrangement joins TRBV28 to TRBJ1-5, with D perhaps TRBD1 (5 bases). The V and J ends lost 7 bases and 4 bases respectively, with 17 bases between them. Per the germline V gene, CDR1 is MDHEN and CDR2 is SYDVKM. The CDR3 extends over 15 amino acids. Here the CDR3 DNA reads TGTGCCAGCACCCTTGGGGGGAGGGTAAATCAGCCCCAGCATTTT. The encoded protein is CASTLGGRVNQPQHF.

The rearrangement joins TRBV6-5 to TRBJ1-1; D perhaps matches TRBD1 (6 bases). The germline V gene encodes CDR1 MNHEY and CDR2 SVGAGI. V was shortened by 10 bases and J by 1 base, with 13 bases between the two germline ends. The CDR3 runs to 13 residues. This chain's CDR3 is CATTQQGNTEAFF. DNA for the CDR3: TGTGCCACCACCCAACAGGGGAACACTGAAGCTTTCTTT.

Points on this clone: At the DNA level, this CDR3 is encoded by other sequences in the same sample as well. This rearrangement joins TRBV11-2 to TRBJ2-5, with 9 nucleotides matching TRBD2. The CDR3 loop spans 14 amino acids. V dropped 5 bases and J dropped 4; count of bases not matched to a gene: 5. CDR1 and CDR2 from the germline V gene are SGHAT and FQNNGV. CDR3 in DNA: TGTGCCAGCAGCCCGGGACTAGCCGGAGAGACCCAGTACTTC. Translated: CASSPGLAGETQYF.

V and J are TRBV5-1 and TRBJ2-3; TRBD1 matches at 7 bases. The length of the CDR3 is 14 residues. The trim removed 7 bases at V and 6 bases at J, leaving 11 bases unmatched. CDR1 and CDR2 from the germline V gene are SGHRS and YFSETQ. The CDR3 DNA reads as TGCGCCAGCTTAGGGGGCTCGTTACAGGATACGCAGTATTTT. Translated: CASLGGSLQDTQYF.

This clone was observed once. This chain joins TRBV6-5 and TRBJ2-7; possibly TRBD1 for D (6 bases). Trimming removed 3 bases from V and 3 bases from J, with 18 bases in between. The CDR3 is 16 residues long. CDR1 and CDR2 (germline): MNHEY, SVGAGI. The CDR3 region has the DNA TGTGCCAGCAGTTATTCCTCGGACAGTCAAGTCTACGAGCAGTACTTC. Translation gives CASSYSSDSQVYEQYF.

The chain joins TRBV5-3 to TRBJ2-7; 12 bases are shared with TRBD2. TRBV5-3 is noted as an ORF with a role that remains uncertain. This CDR3 region has 15 residues. V gave up 3 bases and J gave up 1 base; unmatched junction bases: 2. The CDR3 is CARSSGLAGSYEQYV. CDR3 DNA: TGTGCCAGAAGCTCGGGACTAGCGGGTTCCTACGAGCAGTACGTC.

The chain combines TRBV2 with TRBJ2-5; the match to TRBD2 covers 7 bases. The germline CDR1 and CDR2 sequences are SNHLY and FYNNEI. The CDR3 length is 16 residues. V shed 0 bases, J shed 3 bases, and the junction held 7 bases outside the gene matches. The CDR3 DNA reads TGTGCCAGCAGTGAAGCGAGGGCTAGCGGAAAAGAGACCCAGTACTTC. Translated: CASSEARASGKETQYF.

The V call is TRBV7-9, the J call TRBJ1-6; a possible D gene is TRBD1 (6 bases). Deletions cut 3 bases from V and 9 bases from J, with 9 bases between. Germline CDR1 is SEHNR and CDR2 is FQNEAQ (reference sequence). The CDR3 extends over 13 amino acids. The CDR3 sequence: CASSLKGVSPLHF. CDR3 sequence (DNA): TGTGCCAGCAGCTTGAAGGGGGTTTCACCCCTCCACTTT.

The chain joins TRBV10-3 to TRBJ2-1; 13 bases agree with TRBD2. Germline trimming cut 0 bases from V and 9 bases from J; bases unmatched to any gene: 14. Germline V CDR1 and CDR2: ENHRY, SYGVKD. The CDR3 spans 19 residues. CDR3 nucleotides: TGTGCCATCAGTGAGTCACCGCATTCCGGGACTAGCGGGAAGGTTGAGCAGTTCTTC. Amino acid sequence: CAISESPHSGTSGKVEQFF.

The chain employs TRBV27 and TRBJ1-1, with a tentative D call TRBD1 (5 bases). Germline CDR1 and CDR2: MNHEY and SMNVEV (reference sequence). V was clipped by 6 bases and J by 5 bases, with 22 bases between them. There are 16 residues in the CDR3. CDR3 residues: CASSLLTAGGTTEAFF. CDR3 DNA sequence: TGTGCCAGCAGCCTACTTACAGCGGGGGGTACGACTGAAGCTTTCTTT.

This rearrangement joins TRBV24-1 to TRBJ2-5; 8 nucleotides agree with TRBD2. This CDR3 is 15 amino acids long. Trimming removed 4 bases from V and 4 bases from J; junction bases left unmatched: 7. Germline lookup yields CDR1 KGHDR and CDR2 SFDVKD. The CDR3 sequence is CATSDPGGYGETQYF. Written as DNA, the CDR3 is TGTGCCACCAGTGACCCGGGAGGGTATGGAGAGACCCAGTACTTC.